This note documents a single TCR beta chain sequence. Its antigen remains unidentified. This entry comes from a study of CXCR3-negative and CXCR3-positive naive CD8 T cells. Regarding the study as a whole: Partial loss of CXCR3 expression followed cryopreservation; most assays used fresh PBMCs. Similar TRBV-TRBJ gene usage was seen in naive CXCR3-negative and CXCR3-positive cells, but not in memory cells.

Per CD8+ T cell subset, triplicate sorts of 330,000 or so cells each were done. CD45RO-CCR7+CD27+CD95- was the phenotype of naive CD8+ T cells. Germline V gene lookup returns CDR1 MNHEY and CDR2 SVGEGT. This CDR3 has 15 residues. The study made its TRB cDNA libraries by 5' RACE, adding UMI labels. TCRdb reanalyzed the 5' RACE reads, giving one entry per CDR3 protein sequence and no DNA. Its table lists 100,000 to 150,000 distinct CDR3 sequences. J is TRBJ2-5 and V is TRBV6-2 or TRBV6-3; TCRdb returns TRBD1, unconfirmable since there is no DNA. Material: naive CXCR3- CD8+ T cells from blood. Subset of the sample: CD45RO-CCR7+CD27+CD95- naive CD8+ T cells lacking CXCR3 (TNR3-). The origin of this receptor is a human donor in good health. Some clones in this sample may be carry-over from other donors' samples. This CDR3 reads CATLPPGREVRTQYF.